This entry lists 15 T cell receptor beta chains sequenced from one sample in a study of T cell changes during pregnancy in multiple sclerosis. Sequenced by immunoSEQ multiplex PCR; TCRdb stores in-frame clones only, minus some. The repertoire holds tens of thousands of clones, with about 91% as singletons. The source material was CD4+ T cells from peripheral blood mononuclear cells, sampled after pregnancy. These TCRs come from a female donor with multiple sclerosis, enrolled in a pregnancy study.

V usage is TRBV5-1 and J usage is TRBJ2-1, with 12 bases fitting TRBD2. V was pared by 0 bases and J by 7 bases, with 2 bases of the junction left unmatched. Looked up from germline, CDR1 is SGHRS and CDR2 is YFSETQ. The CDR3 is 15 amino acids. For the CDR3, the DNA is TGCGCCAGCAGCTTGGCTAGCGGGAGGGGTAATGAGCAGTTCTTC. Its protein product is CASSLASGRGNEQFF.

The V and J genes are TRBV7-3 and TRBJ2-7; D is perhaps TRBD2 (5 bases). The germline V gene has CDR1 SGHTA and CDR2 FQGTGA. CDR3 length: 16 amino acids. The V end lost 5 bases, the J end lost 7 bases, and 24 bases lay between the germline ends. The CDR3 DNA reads TGTGCCAGCAGCCATTACGCAACACCCAGCCGGGGTGAGCAGTACTTC. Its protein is CASSHYATPSRGEQYF. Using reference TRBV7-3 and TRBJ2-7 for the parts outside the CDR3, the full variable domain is GAGVSQTPSNKVTEKGKYVELRCDPISGHTALYWYRQSLGQGPEFLIYFQGTGAADDSGLPNDRFFAVRPEGSVSTLKIQRTERGDSAVYLCASSHYATPSRGEQYFGPGTRLTVT.

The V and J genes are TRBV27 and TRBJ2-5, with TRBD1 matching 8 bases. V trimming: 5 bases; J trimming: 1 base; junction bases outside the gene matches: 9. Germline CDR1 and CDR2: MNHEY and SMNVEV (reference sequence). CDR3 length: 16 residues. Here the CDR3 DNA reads TGTGCCAGCAGTCAATGGACAGGGCCCTCCCAAGAGACCCAGTACTTC. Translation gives CASSQWTGPSQETQYF.

The DNA for the CDR3 is TGTGCCAGCAGCCCAGGACAGGGGGCTCGTGTATACCAAGAGACCCAGTACTTC. Its translation is CASSPGQGARVYQETQYF. The gene calls are TRBV7-8 and TRBJ2-5; 11 nucleotides line up with TRBD1. Trimming cost V 5 bases and J 0 bases; bases outside gene matches: 11. Germline V gene sequence: CDR1 SGHVS, CDR2 FQNEAQ. This CDR3 region has 18 residues.

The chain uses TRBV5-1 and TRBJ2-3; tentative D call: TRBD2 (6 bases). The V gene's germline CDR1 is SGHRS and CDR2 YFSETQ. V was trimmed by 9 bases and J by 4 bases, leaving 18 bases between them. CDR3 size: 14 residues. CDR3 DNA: TGCGCCACCGCATGGGGCAGGGAGGCAGATACGCAGTATTTT. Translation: CATAWGREADTQYF.

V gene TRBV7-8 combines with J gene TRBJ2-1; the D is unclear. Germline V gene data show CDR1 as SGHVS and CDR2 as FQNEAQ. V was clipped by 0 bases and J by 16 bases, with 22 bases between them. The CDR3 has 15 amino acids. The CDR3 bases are TGTGCCAGCAGCTTAGCGAATCAGGCCAAGGTTCCTCCCTTCTTC. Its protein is CASSLANQAKVPPFF.

The chain's CDR3 is CASTLRGRHGYTF. The CDR3 DNA reads as TGTGCCAGCACCTTAAGGGGGCGGCATGGCTACACCTTC. The chain recombines TRBV2 with TRBJ1-2, with 7 bases lining up with TRBD1. This CDR3 is built from 13 residues. Trimming cost V 7 bases and J 6 bases; bases outside gene matches: 8. From germline, CDR1 is SNHLY and CDR2 FYNNEI.

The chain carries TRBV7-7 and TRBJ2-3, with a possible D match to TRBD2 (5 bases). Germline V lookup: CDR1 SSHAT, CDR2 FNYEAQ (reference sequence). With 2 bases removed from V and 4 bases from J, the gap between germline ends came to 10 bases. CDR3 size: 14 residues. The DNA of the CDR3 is TGTGCCAGCAGCTTATTCGAGAGGGCAGATACGCAGTATTTT. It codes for CASSLFERADTQYF.

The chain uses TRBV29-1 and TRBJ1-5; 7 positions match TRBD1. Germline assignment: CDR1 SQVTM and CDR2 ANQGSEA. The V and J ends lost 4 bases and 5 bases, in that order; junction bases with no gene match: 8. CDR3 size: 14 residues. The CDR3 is CSVGQGMSDQPQHF. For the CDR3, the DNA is TGCAGCGTTGGACAGGGCATGAGCGATCAGCCCCAGCATTTT.

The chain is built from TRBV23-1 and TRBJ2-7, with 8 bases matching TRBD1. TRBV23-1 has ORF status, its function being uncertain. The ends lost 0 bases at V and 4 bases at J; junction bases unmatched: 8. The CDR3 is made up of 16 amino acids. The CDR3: CASSQSAPRGRYEQYF. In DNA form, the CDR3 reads TGCGCCAGCAGTCAATCGGCGCCCAGGGGGCGTTACGAGCAGTACTTC.

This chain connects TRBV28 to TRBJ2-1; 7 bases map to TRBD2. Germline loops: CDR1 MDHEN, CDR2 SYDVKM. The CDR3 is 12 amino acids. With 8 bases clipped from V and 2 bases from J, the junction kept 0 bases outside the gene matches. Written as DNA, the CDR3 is TGTGCCAGCGGGAGGGCCTACAATGAGCAGTTCTTC. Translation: CASGRAYNEQFF. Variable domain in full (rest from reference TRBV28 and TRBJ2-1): DVKVTQSSRYLVKRTGEKVFLECVQDMDHENMFWYRQDPGLGLRLIYFSYDVKMKEKGDIPEGYSVSREKKERFSLILESASTNQTSMYLCASGRAYNEQFFGPGTRLTVL.

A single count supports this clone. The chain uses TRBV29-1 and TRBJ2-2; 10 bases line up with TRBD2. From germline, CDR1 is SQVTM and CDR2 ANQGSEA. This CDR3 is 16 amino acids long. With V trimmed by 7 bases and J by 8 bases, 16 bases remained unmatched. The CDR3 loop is CSAGGGLAGESGELFF. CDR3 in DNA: TGCAGCGCCGGAGGGGGGCTAGCGGGAGAGTCTGGGGAGCTGTTTTTT.

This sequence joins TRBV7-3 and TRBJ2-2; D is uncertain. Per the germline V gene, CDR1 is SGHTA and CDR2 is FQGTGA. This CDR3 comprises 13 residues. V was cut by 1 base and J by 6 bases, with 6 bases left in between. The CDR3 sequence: CASSLIVPGELFF. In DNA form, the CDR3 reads TGTGCCAGCAGCTTAATAGTGCCCGGGGAGCTGTTTTTT.

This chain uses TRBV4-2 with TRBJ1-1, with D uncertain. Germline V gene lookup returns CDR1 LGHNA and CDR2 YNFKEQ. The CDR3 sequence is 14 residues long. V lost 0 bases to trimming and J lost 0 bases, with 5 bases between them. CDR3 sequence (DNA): TGTGCCAGCAGCCAAGATCGGTTGAACACTGAAGCTTTCTTT. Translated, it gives CASSQDRLNTEAFF.

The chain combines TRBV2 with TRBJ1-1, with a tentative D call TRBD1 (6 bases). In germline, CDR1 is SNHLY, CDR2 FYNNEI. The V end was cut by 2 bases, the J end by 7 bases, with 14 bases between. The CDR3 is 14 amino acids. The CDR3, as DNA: TGTGCCAGCAGTGAAAGGTCAGGGGCCCTTGAAGCTTTCTTT. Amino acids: CASSERSGALEAFF.